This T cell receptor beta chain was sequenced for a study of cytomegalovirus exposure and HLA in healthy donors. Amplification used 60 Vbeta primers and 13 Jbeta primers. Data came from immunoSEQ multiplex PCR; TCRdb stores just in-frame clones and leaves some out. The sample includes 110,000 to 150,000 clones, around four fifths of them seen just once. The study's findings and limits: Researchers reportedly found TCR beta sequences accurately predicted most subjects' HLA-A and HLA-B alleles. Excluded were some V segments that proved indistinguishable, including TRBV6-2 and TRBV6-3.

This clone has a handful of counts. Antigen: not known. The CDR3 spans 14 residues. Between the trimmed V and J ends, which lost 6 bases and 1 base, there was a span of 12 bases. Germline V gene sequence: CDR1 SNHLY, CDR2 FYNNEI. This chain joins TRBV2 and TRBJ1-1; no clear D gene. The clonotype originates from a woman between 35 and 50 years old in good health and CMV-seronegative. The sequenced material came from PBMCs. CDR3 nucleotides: TGTGCCAGCAGGAGGGAGGGAGGGAACACTGAAGCTTTCTTT. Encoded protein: CASRREGGNTEAFF. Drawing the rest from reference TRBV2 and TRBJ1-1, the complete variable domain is EPEVTQTPSHQVTQMGQEVILRCVPISNHLYFYWYRQILGQKVEFLVSFYNNEISEKSEIFDDQFSVERPDGSNFTLKIRSTKLEDSAMYFCASRREGGNTEAFFGQGTRLTVV.